Below are 27 T cell receptor beta chains sequenced from a single sample in a study of shared clonotypes between healthy human individuals. Positive CCR7 selection of CD45RO-negative cells yielded the naive CD8 cells, and terminally differentiated effector memory CD45RA+ cells were excluded. This table comes from immunoSEQ multiplex PCR, and its TCRdb copy is limited to in-frame clones, with some not included. The table includes about 1,800,000 clones, less than 95% detected once. Material for sequencing was naive CD8+ T cells sorted from blood. Source of these receptors: a man between 18 and 29 years old in good health.

A note on this clone: The sample contains more than one DNA sequence encoding this CDR3. The chain has TRBV7-9 and TRBJ2-1; D is uncertain. Per the germline V gene, CDR1 is SEHNR and CDR2 is FQNEAQ (reference sequence). The CDR3 spans 12 residues. Trimming left V 1 base short and J 8 bases short, with 6 bases between. The CDR3, as DNA: TGTGCCAGCAGCTTAGGTGGGGATGAGCAGTTCTTC. Protein product: CASSLGGDEQFF.

The rearrangement links TRBV2 to TRBJ2-6, with D unresolved. The germline V and J ends were trimmed by 1 base and 3 bases, with 13 bases remaining between them. Germline V gene data show CDR1 as SNHLY and CDR2 as FYNNEI. The CDR3 spans 17 residues. The DNA of the CDR3 is TGTGCCAGCAGTGAAGTTGAGTGGGCGGATGGGGCCAACGTCCTGACTTTC. Translating it yields CASSEVEWADGANVLTF.

This clone came up once. Other DNA sequences in this specimen translate into the identical CDR3. The chain recombines TRBV6-5 with TRBJ2-7; 9 bases line up with TRBD2. Germline V CDR1 and CDR2: MNHEY, SVGAGI. Trimming at V came to 1 base and at J to 4 bases, leaving 2 bases not matched to a gene. The CDR3 is 14 amino acids. CDR3 bases: TGTGCCAGCAGTTACTTGGGACTAGCTTACGAGCAGTACTTC. Its translation is CASSYLGLAYEQYF.

This clone was recorded only once. The chain links TRBV4-1 to TRBJ2-3; TRBD2 aligns across 7 bases. The CDR3 runs to 19 residues. With V trimmed by 1 base and J by 6 bases, 19 bases remained unmatched. Germline V gene sequence: CDR1 MGHRA, CDR2 YSYEKL. The CDR3 bases are TGCGCCAGCAGCCAAGTAGAGTCGTCGACTAGCTCCGTGGGGGATACGCAGTATTTT. This codes for CASSQVESSTSSVGDTQYF.

In DNA, the CDR3 is TGTGCCAGCAGTGGTTCGTTGGATTTACGAAATCAGCCCCAGCATTTT. It specifies CASSGSLDLRNQPQHF. The chain couples TRBV2 to TRBJ1-5, with unresolved D. CDR1 and CDR2 (germline): SNHLY, FYNNEI. The CDR3 sequence is 16 residues long. V was shortened by 4 bases and J by 4 bases, with 17 bases between the two germline ends.

This chain uses TRBV4-1 with TRBJ1-4; no definite D call. The CDR3 runs to 16 residues. V was pared by 7 bases and J by 0 bases, with 15 bases between. From germline, CDR1 is MGHRA and CDR2 YSYEKL. DNA of the CDR3: TGCGCCAGCAACTTTTCTCCCGGCGCAACTAATGAAAAACTGTTTTTT. Residues: CASNFSPGATNEKLFF.

This clone occurred a few times. The chain has TRBV6-6 and TRBJ1-2; possibly TRBD1 for D (5 bases). The CDR3 spans 14 residues. The V gene's germline CDR1 is MNHNY and CDR2 SVGAGI (reference sequence). Trimming cost V 2 bases and J 2 bases, with 9 bases left between them. The CDR3 DNA is TGTGCCAGCAGTTACGTGGGGGACAACTATGGCTACACCTTC. Translation gives CASSYVGDNYGYTF.

The chain combines TRBV19 with TRBJ2-7; D gene uncertain. Deletions cut 6 bases from V and 6 bases from J, with 15 bases between. The CDR3 is 13 residues long. Looked up from germline, CDR1 is LNHDA and CDR2 is SQIVND (reference sequence). CDR3 nucleotides: TGTGCCAGTAGCTTTCAAGCTACGGGCGAGCAGTACTTC. Encoded protein: CASSFQATGEQYF.

The CDR3 reads CASSLSVTSGGNEQFF. The CDR3 region has the DNA TGTGCCAGCAGCTTGTCTGTGACTAGCGGGGGCAATGAGCAGTTCTTC. The genes are TRBV5-8 and TRBJ2-1, with 12 positions matching TRBD2. The CDR3 covers 16 residues. The V gene's germline CDR1 is SGHTS and CDR2 YDEGEE. V lost 1 base and J lost 6; bases outside the gene matches: 5.

The chain is built from TRBV5-8 and TRBJ2-4; D gene ambiguous. The length of the CDR3 is 13 residues. The germline gives CDR1 SGHTS, CDR2 YDEGEE. The V and J ends lost 1 base and 7 bases respectively, with 9 bases between them. For the CDR3, the DNA is TGTGCCAGCAGCTTGATAGGCCAGAACATTCAGTACTTC. It codes for CASSLIGQNIQYF.

This chain connects TRBV25-1 to TRBJ1-1, with unresolved D. This CDR3 has 13 residues. In germline, CDR1 is MGHDK, CDR2 SYGVNS. V lost 6 bases to trimming and J lost 1 base, with 9 bases between them. CDR3 coding DNA: TGTGCCAGCAGAATTGGAGGGAACACTGAAGCTTTCTTT. It specifies CASRIGGNTEAFF.

This clone came up once. This chain connects TRBV11-2 to TRBJ2-1; 11 bases line up with TRBD2. There are 15 residues in the CDR3. In germline, CDR1 is SGHAT, CDR2 FQNNGV. V was pared by 2 bases and J by 6 bases, with 3 bases of the junction left unmatched. The CDR3 region is CASSLLLAGVNEQFF. As DNA, the CDR3 is TGTGCCAGCAGCTTATTACTAGCGGGAGTCAATGAGCAGTTCTTC.

The rearrangement links TRBV6-1 to TRBJ1-1; no clear D gene. Trimming cost V 2 bases and J 13 bases, with 14 bases left between them. Germline CDR1 is MNHNS and CDR2 is SASEGT. The CDR3 is 12 residues long. CDR3 bases: TGTGCCAGCAGTGAATACGGCTCACACGGTTTCTTT. It yields the protein CASSEYGSHGFF.

This sequence joins TRBV4-1 and TRBJ2-2; no clear D. The germline CDR1 and CDR2 sequences are MGHRA and YSYEKL. With 4 bases removed from V and 3 bases from J, the gap between germline ends came to 15 bases. This CDR3 has 16 residues. The CDR3 DNA reads TGCGCCAGCAGCCCAAGGCGTATGGTGGACACCGGGGAGCTGTTTTTT. Residues: CASSPRRMVDTGELFF.

The rearrangement uses TRBV10-3 and TRBJ1-1, with D maybe TRBD1 (5 bases). CDR3 length: 16 amino acids. With 1 base removed from V and 0 bases from J, the gap between germline ends came to 12 bases. Germline CDR1 and CDR2: ENHRY and SYGVKD. This CDR3 is CAISEYTVRVNTEAFF. As DNA, the CDR3 is TGTGCCATCAGTGAGTACACCGTCAGGGTGAACACTGAAGCTTTCTTT.

Concerning this clone itself: This same CDR3 is encoded by further DNA sequences in the sample. This chain connects TRBV30 to TRBJ1-1; D is undetermined. Trimming took 0 bases from V and 2 from J, leaving 7 bases between them. The germline gives CDR1 GTSNPN, CDR2 SVGIG (reference sequence). CDR3 length equals 13 residues. CDR3 nucleotide sequence: TGTGCCTGGAGTGTGGGTGGAAACACTGAAGCTTTCTTT. This translates into CAWSVGGNTEAFF.

This chain links TRBV28 with TRBJ2-1; 9 bases align to TRBD2. The CDR3 covers 16 residues. CDR1 is MDHEN and CDR2 is SYDVKM in the germline V gene. V gave up 1 base and J gave up 6 bases; unmatched junction bases: 7. Here the CDR3 reads CASSLFAGGLRNEQFF. In DNA, the CDR3 is TGTGCCAGCAGTTTATTCGCGGGGGGGCTCCGCAATGAGCAGTTCTTC.

The V gene is TRBV2, the J gene TRBJ1-2, with no clear D. This CDR3 contains 14 residues. Trimming shortened V by 3 bases and J by 4 bases, and 12 bases separated the two germline ends. CDR1 is SNHLY, CDR2 FYNNEI, per germline. The CDR3 DNA reads as TGTGCCAGCAGTGACCTAGAGGGCCCCTATGGCTACACCTTC. It encodes CASSDLEGPYGYTF.

DNA for the CDR3: TGTGCCACCAGCAGTCCCGGGCTGGCGAAGGACGAGCAGTACTTC. Translated: CATSSPGLAKDEQYF. This chain uses TRBV15 with TRBJ2-7; D gene ambiguous. The CDR3 contains 15 residues. Germline V gives CDR1 LNHNV, CDR2 YYDKDF (reference sequence). Trimming took 3 bases from V and 5 from J, leaving 17 bases between them. The entire variable domain, with the rest obtained from reference TRBV15 and TRBJ2-7, is as follows: DAMVIQNPRYQVTQFGKPVTLSCSQTLNHNVMYWYQQKSSQAPKLLFHYYDKDFNNEADTPDNFQSRRPNTSFCFLDIRSPGLGDTAMYLCATSSPGLAKDEQYFGPGTRLTVT.

This chain joins TRBV10-1 and TRBJ2-5; D is unclear. In germline, CDR1 is WNHNN, CDR2 SYGVQD (reference sequence). V was pared by 5 bases and J by 1 base, with 11 bases between. The CDR3 covers 14 residues. The DNA of the CDR3 is TGCGCCAGCAGTTATGGGATGGCCCAAGAGACCCAGTACTTC. The encoded protein is CASSYGMAQETQYF.

The chain employs TRBV9 and TRBJ1-4; TRBD1 might be the D (5 bases). Germline V CDR1 and CDR2: SGDLS, YYNGEE. CDR3 length: 15 residues. V lost 4 bases, J lost 7 bases, and 17 bases lay in between. The CDR3 DNA reads TGTGCCAGCAGCACCAGCGGGGCAGGGAGTGAAAAACTGTTTTTT. Amino acid sequence: CASSTSGAGSEKLFF. Combining the CDR3 with reference TRBV9 and TRBJ1-4 gives the whole variable domain DSGVTQTPKHLITATGQRVTLRCSPRSGDLSVYWYQQSLDQGLQFLIQYYNGEERAKGNILERFSAQQFPDLHSELNLSSLELGDSALYFCASSTSGAGSEKLFFGSGTQLSVL.

This chain uses TRBV4-1 with TRBJ1-2; D remains unclear. Germline V gene lookup returns CDR1 MGHRA and CDR2 YSYEKL. V lost 6 bases and J lost 4, with 15 bases in between. The CDR3 is made up of 14 amino acids. CDR3 region: CASSPGPGSYGYTF. The CDR3 DNA is TGCGCCAGCAGTCCGGGCCCCGGAAGCTATGGCTACACCTTC.

The chain employs TRBV6-1 and TRBJ2-5, with a possible D match to TRBD2 (7 bases). The CDR3 is 15 residues long. V shed 0 bases and J shed 4 bases, with 12 bases lying between them. In germline, CDR1 is MNHNS, CDR2 SASEGT. This CDR3 is CASSEARGRVETQYF. In DNA form, the CDR3 reads TGTGCCAGCAGTGAAGCGCGGGGGCGCGTAGAGACCCAGTACTTC.

Concerning this clone: Possible read error: a much larger clone is one base away. In the same sample, other DNA sequences code for this CDR3. The V and J genes are TRBV14 and TRBJ2-7, with D possibly being TRBD1 (6 bases). CDR1 and CDR2 (germline): SGHDN, FVKESK. V dropped 4 bases and J dropped 2 bases, with 9 bases sitting between them. This CDR3 spans 13 amino acids. The CDR3 loop is CASSLGQTYEQYF. The CDR3 DNA follows: TGTGCCAGCAGCCTCGGACAGACCTACGAGCAGTACTTC.

A word on this clone: Within the sample, other DNA sequences also encode this same CDR3. The chain combines TRBV7-2 with TRBJ2-7; weak D call: TRBD2 (5 bases). V was clipped by 4 bases and J by 4 bases, with 8 bases between them. From germline, CDR1 is SGHTA and CDR2 FQGNSA. This CDR3 has 12 residues. The CDR3 region has the DNA TGTGCCAGCAGCTCAAGCGGTTACGAGCAGTACTTC. It encodes CASSSSGYEQYF.

The V call is TRBV27, the J call TRBJ2-3; a possible D gene is TRBD1 (6 bases). V was shortened by 2 bases and J by 7 bases, with 10 bases between the two germline ends. Germline V gene sequence: CDR1 MNHEY, CDR2 SMNVEV (reference sequence). The CDR3 has 13 residues. This CDR3 reads CASSLTGTHTQYF. The CDR3 DNA sequence: TGTGCCAGCAGTTTAACCGGGACACATACGCAGTATTTT.

The CDR3 reads CASSPSGQGKPMNTEAFF. In nucleotides, the CDR3 is TGCGCCAGCAGCCCGTCGGGACAGGGAAAACCCATGAACACTGAAGCTTTCTTT. The chain uses TRBV5-1 and TRBJ1-1; 9 bases are shared with TRBD1. The CDR3 runs 18 residues. The V gene's germline CDR1 is SGHRS and CDR2 YFSETQ. With V trimmed by 4 bases and J by 0 bases, 13 bases remained unmatched.